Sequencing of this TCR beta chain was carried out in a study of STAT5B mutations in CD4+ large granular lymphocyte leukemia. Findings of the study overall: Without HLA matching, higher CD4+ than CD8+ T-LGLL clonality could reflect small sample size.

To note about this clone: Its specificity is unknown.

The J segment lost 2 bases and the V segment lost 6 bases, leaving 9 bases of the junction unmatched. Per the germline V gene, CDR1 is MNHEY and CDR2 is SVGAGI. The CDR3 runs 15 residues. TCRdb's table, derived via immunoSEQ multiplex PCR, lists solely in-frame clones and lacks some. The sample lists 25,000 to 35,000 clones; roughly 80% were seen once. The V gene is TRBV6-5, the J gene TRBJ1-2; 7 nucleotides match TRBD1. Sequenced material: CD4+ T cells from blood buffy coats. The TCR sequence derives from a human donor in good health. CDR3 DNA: TGTGCCAGCAGGCGGGGATGGACAGGAAACTATGGCTACACCTTC. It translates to CASRRGWTGNYGYTF.